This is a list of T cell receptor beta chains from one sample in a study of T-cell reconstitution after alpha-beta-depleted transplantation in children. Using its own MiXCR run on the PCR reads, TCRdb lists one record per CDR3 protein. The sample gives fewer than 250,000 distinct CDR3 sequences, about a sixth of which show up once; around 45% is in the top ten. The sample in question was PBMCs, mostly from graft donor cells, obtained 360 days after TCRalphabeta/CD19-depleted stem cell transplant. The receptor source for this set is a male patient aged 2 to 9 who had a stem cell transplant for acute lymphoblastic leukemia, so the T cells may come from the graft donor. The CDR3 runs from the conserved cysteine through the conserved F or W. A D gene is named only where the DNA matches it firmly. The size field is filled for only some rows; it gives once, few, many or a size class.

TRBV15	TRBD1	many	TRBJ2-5	CATSRDRGVQETQYF	TGTGCCACCAGCAGGGACAGGGGGGTCCAAGAGACCCAGTACTTC
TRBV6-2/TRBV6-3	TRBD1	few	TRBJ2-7	CASNLYGTDSYEQYF	TGTGCCAGCAATTTATACGGGACAGACTCCTACGAGCAGTACTTC
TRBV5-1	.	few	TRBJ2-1	CASGPGVTYNEQFF	TGCGCCAGCGGACCGGGGGTAACCTACAATGAGCAGTTCTTC
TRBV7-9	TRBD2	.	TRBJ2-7	CASSLVGGGQVYEQYF	TGTGCCAGCAGCTTAGTTGGCGGGGGGCAAGTCTACGAGCAGTACTTC
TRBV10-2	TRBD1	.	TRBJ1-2	CASRSPGQVNYGYTF	TGCGCCAGCAGATCCCCGGGACAGGTCAACTATGGCTACACCTTC
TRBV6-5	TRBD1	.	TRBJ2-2	CASSYIGTGWPGELFF	TGTGCCAGCAGTTACATCGGGACAGGGTGGCCCGGGGAGCTGTTTTTT
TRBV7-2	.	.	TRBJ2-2	CASSLFAGTLSGELFF	TGTGCCAGCAGCTTATTCGCCGGAACTCTATCCGGGGAGCTGTTTTTT
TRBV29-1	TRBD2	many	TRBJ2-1	CSVARTSESSYNEQFF	TGCAGCGTAGCCAGGACTAGCGAGAGCTCCTACAATGAGCAGTTCTTC
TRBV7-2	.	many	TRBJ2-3	CASSLRGPLLTDTQYF	TGTGCCAGCAGCTTACGGGGGCCCCTCCTCACAGATACGCAGTATTTT
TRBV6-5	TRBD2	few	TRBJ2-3	CASSYQTSRYTDTQYF	TGTGCCAGCAGTTACCAGACTAGCAGATACACAGATACGCAGTATTTT
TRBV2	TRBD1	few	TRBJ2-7	CASTKSPGQGYEQYF	TGTGCCAGCACAAAATCTCCGGGACAGGGCTACGAGCAGTACTTC
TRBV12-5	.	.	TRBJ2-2	CASGPMDTGELFF	TGTGCTAGTGGCCCAATGGACACCGGGGAGCTGTTTTTT
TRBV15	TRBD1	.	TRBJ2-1	CATSRDLGTGDEQFF	TGTGCCACCAGCAGAGATCTCGGGACAGGCGATGAGCAGTTCTTC
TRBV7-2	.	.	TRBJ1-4	CASSLAAFNNEKLFF	TGTGCCAGCAGCTTAGCGGCATTTAATAATGAAAAACTGTTTTTT
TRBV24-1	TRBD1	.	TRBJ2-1	CATSDAPGQGLSYNEQFF	TGTGCCACCAGTGATGCCCCGGGACAGGGGTTATCCTACAATGAGCAGTTCTTC
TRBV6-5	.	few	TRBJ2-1	CASSYSGDYNEQFF	TGTGCCAGCAGTTACTCGGGGGACTACAATGAGCAGTTCTTC
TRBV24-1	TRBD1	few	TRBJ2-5	CATSDPQGAGETQYF	TGTGCCACCAGTGATCCGCAGGGGGCTGGAGAGACCCAGTACTTC
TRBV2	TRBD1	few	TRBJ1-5	CATSSSRGSRQPQHF	TGTGCCACATCCTCGTCCAGGGGGAGTCGTCAGCCCCAGCATTTT
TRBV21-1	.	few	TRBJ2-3	CASSNGSYTQYF	TGTGCCAGCAGCAACGGATCATATACGCAGTATTTT
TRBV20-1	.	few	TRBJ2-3	CSARDPGGSSTDTQYF	TGCAGTGCTAGAGATCCGGGCGGGTCTAGCACAGATACGCAGTATTTT
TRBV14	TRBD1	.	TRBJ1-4	CASSRQGADNEKLFF	TGTGCCAGCAGTCGCCAGGGGGCAGATAATGAAAAACTGTTTTTT
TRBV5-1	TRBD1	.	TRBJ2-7	CASSPGRDRASYEQYF	TGCGCCAGCAGCCCAGGAAGGGACAGGGCTTCCTACGAGCAGTACTTC
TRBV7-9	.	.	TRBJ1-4	CASSLNRELEKLFF	TGTGCCAGCAGCTTAAACAGGGAACTTGAAAAACTGTTTTTT
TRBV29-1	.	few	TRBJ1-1	CSVRAAGMNTEAFF	TGCAGCGTTCGGGCAGCGGGGATGAACACTGAAGCTTTCTTT
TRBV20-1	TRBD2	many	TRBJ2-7	CSAPPKAGVYEQYF	TGCAGTGCTCCCCCGAAAGCGGGAGTTTACGAGCAGTACTTC
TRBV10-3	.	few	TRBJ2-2	CAVQQGGDTGELFF	TGTGCCGTACAACAGGGCGGGGACACCGGGGAGCTGTTTTTT
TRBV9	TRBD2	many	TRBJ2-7	CASSVGRLAGVEEQYF	TGTGCCAGCAGCGTCGGACGACTAGCGGGTGTAGAGGAGCAGTACTTC
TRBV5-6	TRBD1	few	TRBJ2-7	CASSISGTGVSDEQYF	TGTGCCAGCAGCATCTCCGGGACAGGGGTCTCCGACGAGCAGTACTTC
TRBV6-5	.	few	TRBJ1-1	CATQAGLTEAFF	TGTGCCACCCAAGCGGGGCTCACTGAAGCTTTCTTT
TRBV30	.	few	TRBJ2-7	CAWSRDTPYEQYF	TGTGCCTGGAGTAGGGACACACCCTACGAGCAGTACTTC
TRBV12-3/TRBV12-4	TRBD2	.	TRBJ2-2	CASMPSGSYPGELFF	TGTGCCAGCATGCCTAGCGGGAGTTACCCCGGGGAGCTGTTTTTT
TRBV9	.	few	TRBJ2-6	CASSVVGRPGSGANVLTF	TGTGCCAGCAGCGTAGTTGGACGGCCAGGCTCTGGGGCCAACGTCCTGACTTTC
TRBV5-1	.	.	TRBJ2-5	CASSLRWGPSKTQYF	TGCGCCAGCAGCTTGCGGTGGGGTCCTAGCAAGACCCAGTACTTC
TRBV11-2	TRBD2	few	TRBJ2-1	CASSLPAGVDNEQFF	TGTGCCAGCAGCTTACCAGCGGGGGTCGACAATGAGCAGTTCTTC
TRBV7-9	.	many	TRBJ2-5	CASSTEGETQYF	TGTGCCAGCAGTACGGAGGGAGAGACCCAGTACTTC
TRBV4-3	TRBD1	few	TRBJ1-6	CASSHEGQGTTNSPLHF	TGCGCCAGCAGCCATGAGGGACAGGGAACGACGAATTCACCCCTCCACTTT
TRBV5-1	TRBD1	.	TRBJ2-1	CASSSQVGQGTYNEQFF	TGCGCCAGCAGCTCCCAGGTGGGACAGGGGACCTACAATGAGCAGTTCTTC
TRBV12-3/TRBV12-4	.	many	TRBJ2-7	CASSLGGTSYEQYF	TGTGCCAGCAGTTTGGGCGGGACGTCCTACGAGCAGTACTTC
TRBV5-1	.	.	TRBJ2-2	CASRPAGVYTGELFF	TGCGCCAGCAGGCCAGCAGGGGTATACACCGGGGAGCTGTTTTTT
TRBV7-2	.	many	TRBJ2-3	CASSLAPSPTDTQYF	TGTGCCAGCAGCTTAGCGCCTTCCCCCACAGATACGCAGTATTTT
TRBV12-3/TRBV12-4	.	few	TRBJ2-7	CASSFFRYEQYF	TGTGCCAGCAGTTTTTTCCGCTACGAGCAGTACTTC
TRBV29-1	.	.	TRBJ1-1	CSVELFQNTEAFF	TGCAGCGTTGAACTTTTCCAGAACACTGAAGCTTTCTTT
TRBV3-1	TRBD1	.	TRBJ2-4	CASSLGVGQEYF	TGTGCCAGCAGCCTCGGAGTGGGACAGGAGTACTTC
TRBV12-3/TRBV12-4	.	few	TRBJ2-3	CASNAGGLGTDTQYF	TGTGCCAGCAATGCAGGGGGGCTTGGCACAGATACGCAGTATTTT
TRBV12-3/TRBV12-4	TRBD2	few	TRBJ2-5	CASRPGLAGQETQYF	TGTGCCAGCAGACCGGGACTAGCGGGACAAGAGACCCAGTACTTC
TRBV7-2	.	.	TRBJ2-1	CASSLFGGADEQFF	TGTGCCAGCAGCTTATTTGGGGGGGCCGATGAGCAGTTCTTC
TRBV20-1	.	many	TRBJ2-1	CSARDSGHFFYNEQFF	TGCAGTGCTAGAGATAGCGGTCACTTCTTTTACAATGAGCAGTTCTTC
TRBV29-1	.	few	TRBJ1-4	CSVAENTNEKLFF	TGCAGCGTTGCCGAGAACACTAATGAAAAACTGTTTTTT
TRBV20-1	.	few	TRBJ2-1	CSASRGSYNEQFF	TGCAGTGCTAGCAGGGGTTCCTACAATGAGCAGTTCTTC
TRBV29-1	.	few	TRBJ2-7	CSVGRPYEQYF	TGCAGCGTAGGCAGGCCCTACGAGCAGTACTTC
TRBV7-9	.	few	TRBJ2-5	CASSSTRGIEETQYF	TGTGCCAGCAGCTCAACCAGGGGAATCGAAGAGACCCAGTACTTC
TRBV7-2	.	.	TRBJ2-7	CASSLARREQYF	TGTGCCAGCAGCTTAGCGAGGAGGGAGCAGTACTTC
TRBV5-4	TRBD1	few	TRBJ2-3	CASSLAGQGADTQYF	TGTGCCAGCAGCTTGGCCGGGCAGGGGGCAGATACGCAGTATTTT
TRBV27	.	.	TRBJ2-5	CASRGGGPRETQYF	TGTGCCAGCAGAGGCGGAGGCCCCCGAGAGACCCAGTACTTC
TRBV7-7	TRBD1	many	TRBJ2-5	CASSLDRGETQYF	TGTGCCAGCAGCTTAGACAGGGGAGAGACCCAGTACTTC